The 21 T cell receptor beta chains given below trace back to one sample, sequenced in a study of read filtering for tumor transcriptome and immune sequencing. The library was built from around 380 ng RNA with molecular barcoded adaptors for alpha/delta and beta/gamma chains. TCRdb redid the calling of the reads with MiXCR, one entry per CDR3 protein. Among 100,000 to 150,000 distinct CDR3 sequences listed, roughly 13% were seen once. Sequenced sample: a population of CD138-negative cells sorted from bone marrow. These receptors were collected from a donor at least 40 years old with multiple myeloma.

Ten or more counts support this clonotype. At one end, the junction sequence differs from germline, possibly due to a read error. V usage is TRBV28 and J usage is TRBJ1-5; D is ambiguous. CDR3 length equals 11 residues. The germline V gene encodes CDR1 MDHEN and CDR2 SYDVKM. The CDR3 loop is CASSFNPPQHF. CDR3 nucleotide sequence: TGTGCCAGCAGTTTTAATCCGCCCCAGCATTTT.

This clonotype was counted ten times or more. The chain links TRBV7-2 to TRBJ2-5; maybe TRBD2 (5 bases). V lost 5 bases and J lost 7, with 11 bases in between. Per the germline V gene, CDR1 is SGHTA and CDR2 is FQGNSA. The CDR3 consists of 12 residues. This CDR3 reads CASSTGSGTQYF. CDR3 coding DNA: TGTGCCAGCAGCACCGGCAGCGGGACCCAGTACTTC. Looking up the rest from reference TRBV7-2 and TRBJ2-5 gives the full variable domain: GAGVSQSPSNKVTEKGKDVELRCDPISGHTALYWYRQSLGQGLEFLIYFQGNSAPDKSGLPSDRFSAERTGGSVSTLTIQRTQQEDSAVYLCASSTGSGTQYFGPGTRLLVL.

This clonotype was seen at least ten times. The V call is TRBV19, the J call TRBJ2-7, with 9 bases lining up with TRBD2. CDR1 LNHDA and CDR2 SQIVND come from the germline V gene (reference sequence). CDR3 size: 14 residues. V lost 5 bases, J lost 4 bases, and 6 bases stayed unmatched. The CDR3 DNA reads as TGTGCCAGTAGTTTAGCGGGAGAATGGTACGAGCAGTACTTC. It codes for CASSLAGEWYEQYF.

Concerning this clonotype itself: Since the CDR3 does not end with the conserved phenylalanine or tryptophan, this likely comes from a read error. This rearrangement joins TRBV2 to TRBJ2-7; D could derive from TRBD1 or TRBD2 (5 bases each). The CDR3 runs 14 residues. Trimming left V 1 base short and J 3 bases short, with 10 bases between. Germline loops: CDR1 SNHLY, CDR2 FYNNEI. The CDR3: CASSEEGTIYEQYL. The DNA of the CDR3 is TGTGCCAGCAGTGAAGAGGGGACCATCTACGAGCAGTACCTC.

The genes are TRBV20-1 and TRBJ1-1, with 8 bases matching TRBD1. Per germline, CDR1 DFQATT and CDR2 SNEGSKA (reference sequence). The CDR3 extends over 14 amino acids. J was trimmed by 3 bases and V by 0 bases; bases with no gene match: 3. In DNA form, the CDR3 reads TGCAGTGCTAGAGAGTGGACAGGGTACACTGAAGCTTTCTTT. This translates into CSAREWTGYTEAFF.

This clonotype came up many times. This rearrangement joins TRBV18 to TRBJ1-1, with 8 bases identical to TRBD1. Germline V gene sequence: CDR1 KGHSH, CDR2 LQKENI. This CDR3 spans 14 amino acids. The V segment lost 7 bases and the J segment 5 bases; nucleotides outside the gene matches: 9. This CDR3 reads CASFSGQGETEAFF. DNA of the CDR3: TGTGCCAGCTTCTCAGGACAGGGAGAAACTGAAGCTTTCTTT.

At least ten counts were recorded for this clonotype. The CDR3 DNA reads as TGTGCCAGCAGCCCCTCGGCCCGGGTGAGCTCCTACAATGAGCAGTTCTTC. Protein: CASSPSARVSSYNEQFF. The rearrangement joins TRBV11-2 to TRBJ2-1; D gene unclear. This CDR3 is built from 17 residues. With 5 bases removed from V and 0 bases from J, the gap between germline ends came to 17 bases. Germline V lookup: CDR1 SGHAT, CDR2 FQNNGV.

This clonotype was observed a few times. Germline and junction disagree at one end, which may indicate a read error. This sequence joins TRBV20-1 and TRBJ2-1, with a weak D call TRBD2 (5 bases). This CDR3 is 12 amino acids long. Germline CDR1 and CDR2: DFQATT and SNEGSKA (reference sequence). The CDR3 is CSERYSYSERFF. The CDR3 nucleotides are TGCAGCGAGCGGTACTCCTACAGTGAGCGGTTCTTC.

The sample holds many counts of this clonotype. The chain employs TRBV25-1 and TRBJ2-1; tentative D call: TRBD1 (5 bases). V lost 7 bases and J lost 0, with 13 bases in between. From germline, CDR1 is MGHDK and CDR2 SYGVNS. The CDR3 totals 15 residues. In DNA form, the CDR3 reads TGTGCCAGCATGCTCACAGGTAGCTCCTACAATGAGCAGTTCTTC. Encoded protein: CASMLTGSSYNEQFF.

The table lists this clonotype with many counts. The CDR3 coding sequence is TGCAGCGTTGGCCTAGCGGACCACAATGAGCAGTTCTTC. It is translated as CSVGLADHNEQFF. The J gene is TRBJ2-1, the V gene TRBV29-1; 7 bases fit TRBD2. Germline loops: CDR1 SQVTM, CDR2 ANQGSEA. V was clipped by 4 bases and J by 5 bases; unmatched bases: 5. There are 13 residues in the CDR3.

Worth noting for this clonotype: A much larger clone is a single base away; this may be a read error. The chain employs TRBV7-9 and TRBJ1-5, with 7 bases fitting TRBD1. Germline V gene data show CDR1 as SEHNR and CDR2 as FQNEAQ (reference sequence). This CDR3 comprises 12 residues. V lost 3 bases to trimming and J lost 12 bases; unmatched junction nucleotides: 5. The CDR3 DNA reads as TGTGCCAGCAGCTTTACAGGGGACGGCCAGCATTTT. Protein: CASSFTGDGQHF.

This clonotype has at least ten counts. The chain employs TRBV19 and TRBJ2-2; D is unclear. This CDR3 spans 15 amino acids. Trimming took off 4 bases at V and 6 bases at J, with 15 bases between the two ends. Germline CDR1 and CDR2: LNHDA and SQIVND (reference sequence). CDR3 sequence: CASSTSVWWSGELFF. CDR3 nucleotides: TGTGCCAGTAGTACCAGCGTCTGGTGGTCCGGGGAGCTGTTTTTT.

Many counts were recorded for this clonotype. The V and J genes are TRBV19 and TRBJ1-5; 7 nucleotides match TRBD1. Trimming removed 7 bases from V and 0 bases from J; junction bases left unmatched: 6. The CDR3 has 15 residues. The V gene's germline CDR1 is LNHDA and CDR2 SQIVND (reference sequence). The CDR3 region is CASKGTVYSNQPQHF. DNA for the CDR3: TGTGCCAGTAAGGGGACAGTATATAGCAATCAGCCCCAGCATTTT.

A few counts support this clonotype. V and J are TRBV12-3 or TRBV12-4 and TRBJ1-4; TRBD1 is a possible D gene (6 bases). V gave up 5 bases and J gave up 0 bases, with 7 bases separating them. The CDR3 extends over 14 amino acids. CDR3 residues: CASSRQATNEKLFF. CDR3 nucleotides: TGTGCCAGCAGTAGACAGGCAACTAATGAAAAACTGTTTTTT.

This clonotype turned up a few times. A much bigger clone sits one base away, suggesting this may be a read error. This is likely a read error, given that the CDR3 carries no conserved phenylalanine or tryptophan at its end. J is TRBJ1-1 and V is TRBV29-1, with D possibly being TRBD1 (5 bases). Between the trimmed V and J ends, which lost 5 bases and 9 bases, there was a span of 22 bases. The CDR3 is 14 residues long. CDR1 is SQVTM and CDR2 is ANQGSEA in the germline V gene. CDR3 DNA: TGCAGCGTTATAGACAGAGTGGGGCCTGGACAAGCTTTCCTT. This codes for CSVIDRVGPGQAFL.

This clonotype was seen repeatedly, ten times or more. V usage is TRBV20-1 and J usage is TRBJ2-1, with TRBD2 matching over 12 bases. Germline assignment: CDR1 DFQATT and CDR2 SNEGSKA (reference sequence). There are 19 residues in the CDR3. Trimming removed 1 base from V and 0 bases from J; junction bases left unmatched: 10. DNA for the CDR3: TGCAGTGCTAGAGCCCTGACTAGCGGGAGACCTAGCTCCTACAATGAGCAGTTCTTC. It specifies CSARALTSGRPSSYNEQFF.

Notes on this clonotype: A far larger clone is one base from this, pointing to a likely read error. The chain couples TRBV4-1 to TRBJ2-1; 14 nucleotides line up with TRBD2. CDR3 length: 15 residues. Germline V gene data show CDR1 as MGHRA and CDR2 as YSYEKL. Written as DNA, the CDR3 is TGCGCCAGCAGCAGGGGGACTAGCGGGAGCAATGGGCAGTTCTTC. Amino acids: CASSRGTSGSNGQFF.

This clonotype was seen ten or more times. This chain joins TRBV6-5 and TRBJ2-5; a possible D gene is TRBD2 (6 bases). Trimming took off 0 bases at V and 4 bases at J, with 12 bases between the two ends. This CDR3 spans 15 amino acids. Germline values: CDR1 MNHEY, CDR2 SVGAGI. Written as DNA, the CDR3 is TGTGCCAGCAGTTACTCGCAAGTGGGGGGAGAGACCCAGTACTTC. Protein product: CASSYSQVGGETQYF.

This clonotype came up many times. The CDR3 region is CASSKPGLDSYEQYF. For the CDR3, the DNA is TGTGCCAGTAGTAAACCGGGACTAGACTCCTACGAGCAGTACTTC. The chain links TRBV19 to TRBJ2-7, with TRBD2 matching 8 bases. This CDR3 region has 15 residues. V trimming: 4 bases; J trimming: 0 bases; junction bases outside the gene matches: 5. CDR1 LNHDA and CDR2 SQIVND come from the germline V gene (reference sequence).

As regards this clonotype: Just one base apart from a much larger clone, this may be a read error. The rearrangement links TRBV7-9 to TRBJ1-5; D gene ambiguous. Trimming stripped 3 bases from V and 5 bases from J, with 8 bases between. The CDR3 loop spans 13 amino acids. CDR1 is SEHNR, CDR2 FQNEAQ, per germline (reference sequence). The DNA of the CDR3 is TGTGCCAGCAGCTTGTCGCCGGATCAGCCCCAGCATTTT. Amino acids: CASSLSPDQPQHF. Full variable domain (rest looked up from reference TRBV7-9 and TRBJ1-5): DTGVSQNPRHKITKRGQNVTFRCDPISEHNRLYWYRQTLGQGPEFLTYFQNEAQLEKSRLLSDRFSAERPKGSFSTLEIQRTEQGDSAMYLCASSLSPDQPQHFGDGTRLSIL.

The sample holds a few counts of this clonotype. This chain joins TRBV20-1 and TRBJ2-5; D is possibly TRBD2 (6 bases). Germline CDR1 DFQATT, CDR2 SNEGSKA (reference sequence). V lost 0 bases and J lost 5, with 10 bases in between. The CDR3 has 13 residues. As DNA, the CDR3 is TGCAGTGCTAGAGAGGAGGGTCCGGAGACCCAGTACTTC. It translates to CSAREEGPETQYF.